The 22 T cell receptor beta chains below all came from one sample that was sequenced in a study of T cell responses to AZD1222 COVID-19 vaccine. This table comes from immunoSEQ multiplex PCR, and its TCRdb copy is limited to in-frame clones, with some not included. The sample contains 77,000 or so clones, roughly 91% of which appear only once. Source: peripheral blood, taken 28 days after the second AZD1222 dose. The receptors here all came from an adult who received the AZD1222 COVID-19 vaccine.

As to this clone: Lacking the conserved final phenylalanine or tryptophan, this CDR3 likely reflects a read error. The DNA is left out, because the CDR3 cannot be placed on it with certainty; the CDR3 is given as TCRdb lists it. The gene calls are TRBV2 and TRBJ1-1. The CDR3 is 12 amino acids long, termini counted. The germline V gene encodes CDR1 SNHLY and CDR2 FYNNEI. The CDR3 is CASSEVSFGQHL.

V is TRBV9 and J is TRBJ2-7, with 12 bases matching TRBD2. The CDR3 is 15 residues long. Germline CDR1 reads SGDLS; CDR2 reads YYNGEE. J was trimmed by 1 base and V by 3 bases; bases with no gene match: 2. The CDR3 loop is CASSAGTSGSYEQYF. Here the CDR3 DNA reads TGTGCCAGCAGCGCGGGGACTAGCGGGTCCTACGAGCAGTACTTC.

The gene calls are TRBV28 and TRBJ1-2; 7 positions match TRBD1. In germline, CDR1 is MDHEN, CDR2 SYDVKM. The CDR3 spans 12 residues. The trim removed 11 bases at V and 4 bases at J, leaving 7 bases unmatched. CDR3 bases: TGTGCCCACAGGGGACAGAGCTATGGCTACACCTTC. It translates to CAHRGQSYGYTF.

The rearrangement joins TRBV25-1 to TRBJ1-1, with unresolved D. There are 8 residues in the CDR3. Per the germline V gene, CDR1 is MGHDK and CDR2 is SYGVNS. V dropped 6 bases and J dropped 11 bases, with 4 bases sitting between them. This CDR3 reads CASREAFF. In DNA form, the CDR3 reads TGTGCCAGCAGGGAGGCTTTCTTT.

V is TRBV7-2 and J is TRBJ1-4; tentatively, D is TRBD1 (5 bases). The V gene's germline CDR1 is SGHTA and CDR2 FQGNSA. Trimming took off 5 bases at V and 8 bases at J, with 18 bases between the two ends. The CDR3 runs to 15 residues. CDR3: CASSPAGQGGEKLFF. As DNA, the CDR3 is TGTGCCAGCAGCCCAGCGGGCCAGGGAGGCGAAAAACTGTTTTTT.

The rearrangement joins TRBV30 to TRBJ1-4; D is possibly TRBD1 (5 bases). The CDR3 spans 15 residues. V gave up 2 bases and J gave up 4 bases, with 14 bases separating them. In germline, CDR1 is GTSNPN, CDR2 SVGIG (reference sequence). The CDR3 reads CAWSTRSGGNEKLFF. In nucleotides, the CDR3 is TGTGCCTGGAGTACCCGGTCGGGGGGTAATGAAAAACTGTTTTTT. The full variable domain, in which reference TRBV30 and TRBJ1-4 provide the parts outside the CDR3, is SQTIHQWPATLVQPVGSPLSLECTVEGTSNPNLYWYRQAAGRGLQLLFYSVGIGQISSEVPQNLSASRPQDRQFILSSKKLLLSDSGFYLCAWSTRSGGNEKLFFGSGTQLSVL.

The V gene is TRBV19, the J gene TRBJ2-6; D is unresolved. The CDR3 has 16 amino acids. Germline CDR1 and CDR2: LNHDA and SQIVND (reference sequence). The V gene lost 2 bases and the J gene lost 4 bases, with 12 bases spanning the gap. The CDR3 protein is CASSINGERGANVLTF. The CDR3 nucleotides are TGTGCCAGTAGTATAAACGGTGAACGAGGGGCCAACGTCCTGACTTTC.

The chain couples TRBV16 to TRBJ1-1, with D possibly matching TRBD1 (6 bases). The CDR3 runs to 14 residues. Between the trimmed V and J ends, which lost 1 base and 4 bases, there was a span of 10 bases. CDR1 is KGHSY, CDR2 FQNENV, per germline. This CDR3 reads CASSQLAGATEAFF. Here the CDR3 DNA reads TGTGCCAGCAGCCAATTAGCGGGGGCCACTGAAGCTTTCTTT. Looking up the rest from reference TRBV16 and TRBJ1-1 gives the full variable domain: GEEVAQTPKHLVRGEGQKAKLYCAPIKGHSYVFWYQQVLKNEFKFLISFQNENVFDETGMPKERFSAKCLPNSPCSLEIQATKLEDSAVYFCASSQLAGATEAFFGQGTRLTVV.

V usage is TRBV5-4 and J usage is TRBJ1-6; a possible D gene is TRBD1 (6 bases). CDR3 length equals 12 residues. Germline V CDR1 and CDR2: SGHNT, YYREEE (reference sequence). Trimming stripped 0 bases from V and 13 bases from J, with 8 bases between. CDR3 nucleotides: TGTGCCAGCAGCTTGGGGGGGGCCCCCCTCCACTTT. Protein sequence: CASSLGGAPLHF.

V is TRBV2 and J is TRBJ2-6; 9 bases map to TRBD1. The CDR3 runs to 17 residues. The V segment lost 4 bases and the J segment 0 bases; nucleotides outside the gene matches: 4. Germline loops: CDR1 SNHLY, CDR2 FYNNEI. The CDR3 region has the DNA TGTGCCAGCAGTGGGACAGGGGTCCTCTCTGGGGCCAACGTCCTGACTTTC. The encoded protein is CASSGTGVLSGANVLTF. The variable domain in full, completed from reference TRBV2 and TRBJ2-6, reads EPEVTQTPSHQVTQMGQEVILRCVPISNHLYFYWYRQILGQKVEFLVSFYNNEISEKSEIFDDQFSVERPDGSNFTLKIRSTKLEDSAMYFCASSGTGVLSGANVLTFGAGSRLTVL.

The chain employs TRBV7-9 and TRBJ2-7; D gene ambiguous. The CDR3 is made up of 16 amino acids. Germline CDR1 reads SEHNR; CDR2 reads FQNEAQ (reference sequence). Trimming left V 2 bases short and J 0 bases short, with 14 bases between. CDR3 nucleotides: TGTGCCAGCAGCTTATCACCCGGCTCATCCTCCTACGAGCAGTACTTC. It yields the protein CASSLSPGSSSYEQYF.

This chain connects TRBV27 to TRBJ1-2; D is unresolved. The ends were cut back, 7 bases at V and 7 bases at J, with 19 bases in the middle. This CDR3 has 14 amino acids. Germline V gene sequence: CDR1 MNHEY, CDR2 SMNVEV (reference sequence). CDR3 in amino acids: CASTSHPGTRGYTF. The DNA of the CDR3 is TGTGCCAGCACATCGCATCCCGGAACGCGTGGCTACACCTTC.

V usage is TRBV7-9 and J usage is TRBJ1-2, with 8 nucleotides matching TRBD1. The CDR3 loop spans 15 amino acids. V dropped 1 base and J dropped 7; count of bases not matched to a gene: 8. Per the germline V gene, CDR1 is SEHNR and CDR2 is FQNEAQ (reference sequence). This chain's CDR3 is CASSLGVNRGGGYTF. The CDR3 DNA sequence: TGTGCCAGCAGCTTAGGTGTCAACAGGGGGGGTGGCTACACCTTC.

V usage is TRBV7-2 and J usage is TRBJ1-1; 8 bases map to TRBD1. The junction had 5 bases not matched to a gene; V was cut back by 7 bases and J by 1 base. Germline loops: CDR1 SGHTA, CDR2 FQGNSA. The CDR3 runs 14 residues. The CDR3 DNA reads as TGTGCCAGCACTCAACAGGGGGGGAACACTGAAGCTTTCTTT. It yields the protein CASTQQGGNTEAFF.

This clone has just one count. This sequence joins TRBV2 and TRBJ2-3; 9 nucleotides line up with TRBD1. With 4 bases clipped from V and 6 bases from J, the junction kept 8 bases outside the gene matches. The CDR3 is made up of 15 amino acids. The germline V gene encodes CDR1 SNHLY and CDR2 FYNNEI. Here the CDR3 reads CASSVGQGIGDTQYF. The CDR3 DNA follows: TGTGCCAGCAGTGTTGGACAGGGGATAGGGGATACGCAGTATTTT.

The chain has TRBV11-2 and TRBJ2-5; D remains ambiguous. The CDR3 consists of 15 residues. Trimming removed 1 base from V and 5 bases from J, with 14 bases in between. Per the germline V gene, CDR1 is SGHAT and CDR2 is FQNNGV. The CDR3 here is CASSLGTDPPETQYF. The CDR3 nucleotides are TGTGCCAGCAGCTTAGGGACCGACCCCCCGGAGACCCAGTACTTC.

The genes are TRBV7-9 and TRBJ2-3; either TRBD1 or TRBD2 may supply D (5 bases each). The CDR3 runs to 15 residues. Trimming cost V 5 bases and J 4 bases, with 16 bases left between them. Germline CDR1 is SEHNR and CDR2 is FQNEAQ (reference sequence). The CDR3 spells CASSPQRQGADTQYF. CDR3 sequence (DNA): TGTGCCAGCAGCCCCCAGCGCCAGGGAGCAGATACGCAGTATTTT.

The CDR3 region is CASSQSGGAGVGTDTQYF. Written as DNA, the CDR3 is TGTGCCAGCAGCCAATCAGGGGGGGCCGGGGTCGGGACAGATACGCAGTATTTT. The rearrangement uses TRBV7-6 and TRBJ2-3; perhaps D is TRBD1 or TRBD2 (7 bases each). The V and J ends lost 5 bases and 3 bases respectively, with 24 bases between them. The CDR3 loop spans 18 amino acids. Germline V gene lookup returns CDR1 SGHVS and CDR2 FNYEAQ.

The CDR3 bases are TGTGCCAGTAGTCCAGGGTCGAACACTGAAGCTTTCTTT. Translated, it gives CASSPGSNTEAFF. The chain is built from TRBV19 and TRBJ1-1; TRBD1 might be the D (5 bases). Trimming took off 5 bases at V and 1 base at J, with 8 bases between the two ends. The CDR3 length is 13 residues. Per the germline V gene, CDR1 is LNHDA and CDR2 is SQIVND (reference sequence).

The chain links TRBV3-1 (or the pseudogene TRBV3-2) to TRBJ2-5; no definite D call. Germline V gene lookup returns CDR1 LGHDT and CDR2 YNNKEL (reference sequence). This CDR3 is built from 13 residues. Trimming pared 4 bases from V and 1 base from J, leaving 7 bases between. The CDR3 here is CASSPGFQETQYF. As DNA, the CDR3 is TGTGCCAGCAGCCCAGGATTCCAAGAGACCCAGTACTTC.

The chain combines TRBV7-2 with TRBJ2-2; TRBD2 is a possible D gene (6 bases). The ends were cut back, 1 base at V and 6 bases at J, with 12 bases in the middle. The CDR3 is made up of 15 amino acids. Germline V gene data show CDR1 as SGHTA and CDR2 as FQGNSA. The CDR3: CASSLVYGGSGELFF. CDR3 sequence (DNA): TGTGCCAGCAGCTTAGTGTACGGAGGGTCCGGGGAGCTGTTTTTT.

This chain joins TRBV6-5 and TRBJ2-2; D gene unclear. The CDR3 has 13 amino acids. In germline, CDR1 is MNHEY, CDR2 SVGAGI. V was trimmed by 6 bases and J by 5 bases, leaving 10 bases between them. CDR3 region: CASRLDGTGELFF. Written as DNA, the CDR3 is TGTGCCAGCAGACTGGACGGGACCGGGGAGCTGTTTTTT.